The 10 T cell receptor beta chains given below trace back to one sample, sequenced in a study of T cell repertoires in cytomegalovirus infection. TCRdb re-called the reads through MiXCR, storing one row per CDR3 protein. The sample holds approximately 300,000 distinct CDR3 sequences, roughly 28% seen once. For these receptors, no antigen is known. The sample was cultured PBMCs, taken from culture after CMV antigen stimulation. The receptors were sampled from a human donor in good health (CMV status not recorded). Some clones in this sample may be carry-over from other donors' samples.

This chain connects TRBV4-2 to TRBJ2-2; D gene unclear. CDR1 is LGHNA, CDR2 YNFKEQ, per germline. There are 14 residues in the CDR3. The V end was cut by 4 bases, the J end by 7 bases, with 13 bases between. Here the CDR3 DNA reads TGTGCCAGCAGCCCCCTTCCTAAGAACGGGGAGCTGTTTTTT. The encoded protein is CASSPLPKNGELFF.

V usage is TRBV10-3 and J usage is TRBJ1-1; D unclear. There are 15 residues in the CDR3. Trimming took 3 bases from V and 0 from J, leaving 11 bases between them. Germline V gene sequence: CDR1 ENHRY, CDR2 SYGVKD. CDR3 in amino acids: CAISDPGRMNTEAFF. CDR3 sequence (DNA): TGTGCCATCAGTGACCCAGGACGGATGAACACTGAAGCTTTCTTT.

This clonotype was counted a few times. This chain uses TRBV6-1 with TRBJ2-7; D is unresolved. Trimming removed 5 bases from V and 4 bases from J, with 6 bases in between. This CDR3 is 11 amino acids long. Germline values: CDR1 MNHNS, CDR2 SASEGT. CDR3 loop: CASSWEYEQYF. CDR3 DNA: TGTGCCAGCAGTTGGGAATACGAGCAGTACTTC.

This clonotype appeared many times. The chain carries TRBV7-3 and TRBJ2-1; D not certain. Germline values: CDR1 SGHTA, CDR2 FQGTGA. Trimming left V 3 bases short and J 5 bases short, with 14 bases between. The CDR3 spans 15 residues. The chain's CDR3 is CASSFEPPGHNEQFF. The DNA of the CDR3 is TGTGCCAGCAGCTTCGAGCCCCCCGGACACAATGAGCAGTTCTTC.

This clonotype was seen a few times. This chain uses TRBV7-2 with TRBJ2-3, with D possibly TRBD2 on 5 matching bases. This CDR3 region has 13 residues. The germline V gene encodes CDR1 SGHTA and CDR2 FQGNSA. V gave up 3 bases and J gave up 5 bases, with 9 bases separating them. The CDR3 protein is CASSLGGRDTQYF. The CDR3 DNA reads TGTGCCAGCAGCTTGGGCGGGCGAGATACGCAGTATTTT.

This clonotype was seen a handful of times. The rearrangement joins TRBV18 to TRBJ1-1; maybe TRBD1 (6 bases). The CDR3 extends over 13 amino acids. Trimming cost V 8 bases and J 1 base, with 11 bases left between them. CDR1 is KGHSH, CDR2 LQKENI, per germline. Here the CDR3 DNA reads TGTGCCAGCACCGGACAGAAGAACACTGAAGCTTTCTTT. Translating it yields CASTGQKNTEAFF.

The chain combines TRBV28 with TRBJ1-3, with 7 bases matching TRBD1. CDR1 and CDR2 from the germline V gene are MDHEN and SYDVKM. The CDR3 length is 14 residues. V shed 9 bases and J 0 bases; nucleotides not matched to a gene: 5. The CDR3 sequence is CASRQGSSGNTIYF. CDR3 DNA sequence: TGTGCCAGTCGACAGGGCTCCTCTGGAAACACCATATATTTT.

In this sample, this clonotype turned up a few times. The chain carries TRBV10-3 and TRBJ1-2; tentative D call: TRBD1 (5 bases). Per germline, CDR1 ENHRY and CDR2 SYGVKD. This CDR3 is 13 amino acids long. The germline V and J ends were trimmed by 6 bases and 2 bases, with 10 bases remaining between them. The CDR3 protein is CAIRLGGNYGYTF. CDR3 DNA: TGTGCCATCAGGCTCGGGGGGAACTATGGCTACACCTTC.

V usage is TRBV20-1 and J usage is TRBJ2-2; TRBD1 matches at 9 bases. V lost 5 bases and J lost 5; bases outside the gene matches: 3. Germline loops: CDR1 DFQATT, CDR2 SNEGSKA (reference sequence). The CDR3 totals 13 residues. The CDR3 nucleotides read TGCAGTGCTCCGGACAGGGGAACCGGGGAGCTGTTTTTT. Amino acid sequence: CSAPDRGTGELFF.

The rearrangement joins TRBV6-1 to TRBJ2-3; 7 nucleotides line up with TRBD1. The CDR3 totals 15 residues. The germline gives CDR1 MNHNS, CDR2 SASEGT. Losses at the gene ends were 6 bases for V and 2 bases for J; bases not matched to a gene: 8. The CDR3 protein is CASSWTGRATDTQYF. Here the CDR3 DNA reads TGTGCCAGCAGCTGGACAGGTAGGGCCACAGATACGCAGTATTTT.